The sequence of this T cell receptor (beta chain) was determined in a study of CD8+ T cells in alopecia areata. Study summary: At a dose of 5 to 10 mg twice daily, oral tofacitinib was given to treated patients. Study results and limitations: Many expanded lesional clones persisted in scalp and blood during tofacitinib treatment.

There are a few counts of this clone. Its antigen is unidentified. The CDR3 runs to 16 residues. After removal of 0 bases from V and 5 bases from J, the junction contained 4 bases not matched to a gene. Germline CDR1 and CDR2: LGHNA and YSLEER. Once RNA had been extracted, it was reverse transcribed into cDNA to act as the sequencing template. Profiled with immunoSEQ multiplex PCR; TCRdb holds only in-frame clones, not every one. This sample has approximately 120,000 clones, with roughly 57% found just once. Treatment reported: oral pan-JAK inhibitor, 5-10 mg twice daily. J is TRBJ2-3 and V is TRBV4-3; 11 bases agree with TRBD2. The source is a human donor with alopecia areata. Specimen: CD4+ T cells sorted from blood, collected at week 4, from a patient treated with tofacitinib. The CDR3 coding sequence is TGCGCCAGCAGCCAAGATCGTCTAGCGGGGGGAGATACGCAGTATTTT. It codes for CASSQDRLAGGDTQYF.